This paragraph covers one T cell receptor (beta chain) sequence. Germline V gives CDR1 SGHTA, CDR2 FQGNSA. The CDR3 consists of 19 residues. V lost 3 bases to trimming and J lost 1 base; unmatched junction nucleotides: 7. PCR amplification relied on 60 Vbeta primers (plus 13 Jbeta primers). Only in-frame clones appear in the TCRdb table, and some are missing; sequencing was by immunoSEQ multiplex PCR. This sample has about 170,000 clones; around 84% occur once, and the top ten carry more than 2%. These data are taken from a study of cytomegalovirus exposure and HLA in healthy donors. Material: PBMCs. The receptor comes from a man between 18 and 29 years old in good health and CMV-seropositive. V gene TRBV7-2 combines with J gene TRBJ2-3; 16 bases fit TRBD2. The CDR3 coding sequence is TGTGCCAGCAGCTTCGTAGGGACTAGCGGGGGGGCTGGCACAGATACGCAGTATTTT. Translating gives CASSFVGTSGGAGTDTQYF. Full variable domain (rest looked up from reference TRBV7-2 and TRBJ2-3): GAGVSQSPSNKVTEKGKDVELRCDPISGHTALYWYRQSLGQGLEFLIYFQGNSAPDKSGLPSDRFSAERTGGSVSTLTIQRTQQEDSAVYLCASSFVGTSGGAGTDTQYFGPGTRLTVL.